Listed here are 8 T cell receptor beta chains from one sample, sequenced in a study of vaccination effects on CD4 cells after COVID-19. Investigators separated out CD4+ T cells once around nine days of culture had passed. It was two doses of either the BNT162b2 or mRNA-1273 vaccine that participants received. Sequencing used immunoSEQ multiplex PCR; TCRdb keeps in-frame clones, though not all of them. This repertoire shows 60,000 to 80,000 clones, over 70% found once; its top ten account for around 2.4%. Their cognate antigens are unknown. Sample: CD4+ T cells from PBMCs cultured without peptide, taken after COVID-19 vaccination. These receptors were collected from a human donor who received a COVID-19 vaccine.

V and J are TRBV10-2 and TRBJ2-7; no clear D. CDR3 length: 12 residues. The germline V gene has CDR1 WSHSY and CDR2 SAAADI. With 0 bases removed from V and 6 bases from J, the gap between germline ends came to 6 bases. In nucleotides, the CDR3 is TGCGCCAGCAGTGAGTCGTGGGGCGAGCAGTACGTC. This encodes CASSESWGEQYV.

The gene calls are TRBV7-8 and TRBJ1-2, with D uncertain. Germline V lookup: CDR1 SGHVS, CDR2 FQNEAQ. Trimming took 1 base from V and 9 from J, leaving 18 bases between them. CDR3 length equals 15 residues. The CDR3 sequence is CASSLVVVDHTSYTF. CDR3 DNA: TGTGCCAGCAGCTTAGTCGTCGTGGACCATACAAGCTACACCTTC.

V and J are TRBV5-6 and TRBJ1-5, with D maybe TRBD1 (5 bases). Trimming left V 3 bases short and J 5 bases short, with 9 bases between. The CDR3 extends over 13 amino acids. The germline CDR1 and CDR2 sequences are SGHDT and YYEEEE. DNA for the CDR3: TGTGCCAGCAGCTCTCAGGGCGATCAGCCCCAGCATTTT. This sequence encodes CASSSQGDQPQHF.

The rearrangement uses TRBV28 and TRBJ2-7; tentatively, D is TRBD1 or TRBD2 (5 bases each). The V gene lost 5 bases and the J gene lost 4 bases, with 15 bases spanning the gap. Germline CDR1 MDHEN, CDR2 SYDVKM. CDR3 length: 14 amino acids. This CDR3 is CASSHRDGYYEQYV. In nucleotides, the CDR3 is TGTGCCAGCAGTCATCGGGACGGATATTACGAGCAGTACGTC.

This clone was detected a few times. V gene TRBV7-2 combines with J gene TRBJ1-6; no clear D gene. Per the germline V gene, CDR1 is SGHTA and CDR2 is FQGNSA. There are 15 residues in the CDR3. V shed 5 bases and J shed 10 bases, with 18 bases lying between them. CDR3 residues: CASSSGRTDRSPLHF. CDR3 coding DNA: TGTGCCAGCAGCAGCGGCCGGACGGATAGATCACCCCTCCACTTT.

The gene calls are TRBV6-5 and TRBJ2-7; 9 nucleotides align to TRBD1. The junction had 7 bases not matched to a gene; V was cut back by 8 bases and J by 2 bases. The germline gives CDR1 MNHEY, CDR2 SVGAGI. The length of the CDR3 is 14 residues. The CDR3 DNA is TGTGCCAGCGCGAATAGGGACAGGGCCTACGAGCAGTACGTC. Translated: CASANRDRAYEQYV.

This chain joins TRBV7-3 and TRBJ2-3, with D maybe TRBD2 (7 bases). Trimming took off 6 bases at V and 1 base at J, with 11 bases between the two ends. The CDR3 has 14 amino acids. In germline, CDR1 is SGHTA, CDR2 FQGTGA. The CDR3 reads CASREGGGTDTQYF. Here the CDR3 DNA reads TGTGCCAGCAGGGAGGGGGGGGGCACAGATACGCAGTATTTT.

This rearrangement joins TRBV19 to TRBJ1-5; D is undetermined. V lost 8 bases and J lost 6, with 11 bases in between. The CDR3 runs to 12 residues. CDR1 and CDR2 from the germline V gene are LNHDA and SQIVND (reference sequence). The CDR3 reads CASSYGVQPQHF. The CDR3 nucleotides are TGTGCCAGTTCCTACGGGGTTCAGCCCCAGCATTTT.